The source of this T cell receptor beta chain is a study of graft-versus-host responses after intestinal transplantation (dated by TCRdb to the early 2020s). Background on the whole study: Recipients received multivisceral, liver-intestinal, or isolated intestinal transplants. After intestinal transplantation, graft-versus-host and host-versus-graft alloreactive T cell clones were followed in the graft, circulation and bone marrow using bulk TCR-beta CDR3 sequencing. Every recipient was given anti-thymocyte globulin induction, then maintenance tacrolimus and steroids for roughly 3 years. Donor T cell macrochimerism was defined as a peak of at least 4% donor T cells among recipient peripheral blood mononuclear cells. Rather than being sequenced by the commercial service, samples from a few later patients were sequenced in-house on an Illumina MiSeq and processed with MiXCR. To identify alloreactive clones, pre-transplant mixed lymphocyte reaction products were sequenced and compared with unstimulated pre-transplant donor and recipient T cells. The cohort enrolled 20 to 30 intestinal transplant recipients, one of whom was a retransplant, and a few patients without pretransplant specimens were excluded.

Comments on this clone: What antigen it recognizes has not been identified. Base-call qualities are not available, and no considerably larger clone is one nucleotide away.

Library generation was performed with the immunoSEQ multiplex PCR assay. In most patients, genomic DNA was isolated using the Qiagen DNeasy Blood and Tissue Kit and sent frozen to Adaptive Biotechnologies for TCR sequencing. For most patients, high-throughput TCR-beta CDR3 sequencing of genomic DNA was performed by Adaptive Biotechnologies. Turning to the authors' computational methods: TCR sequencing data for approximately 19 patients were retrieved from Adaptive's ImmunoSEQ software; three other patients were processed with MiXCR and VDJtools. To correct CD4 versus CD8 sorting errors, sequences present in both subsets at a frequency ratio below 5:1 were removed. Because the origin of CDR3 nucleotide sequences shared between donor and recipient could not be assigned, those sequences were removed. Alloreactive clones required at least 2-fold expansion over unstimulated cells and minimum CFSE-low frequency of 0.002% (template counts) or 0.001% (read counts). A clone was considered mappable if detected in the sequenced pre-transplant spleen, lymph node, or MLR CFSE-low populations of the donor or recipient. The cumulative frequency of alloreactive clones was calculated as a percentage of all sequences, weighted by copy number. TCRdb took this table from immuneACCESS and kept in-frame rearrangements with V and J called. Such tables lack part of the clones; where checked against another copy, unresolved V genes explain under half of the gap, and the rest is unexplained. V and J calls and clone size are those listed in that table; D and trimming were worked out from the DNA. This sample has about 110,000 clones in its table, and around nine tenths of those were observed once. The leading ten clones occupy 0.2% to 0.25% of the sample.

From the cysteine up to the phenylalanine, the CDR3 has a length of 14 residues. The entry retains the CDR3 DNA only, 42 bases that are in frame from base 1. Trimmed from V: 8 bases; trimmed from J: 6 bases; junction bases lacking a gene match: 8. In the germline V gene, CDR1 corresponds to MNHNS and CDR2 to SASEGT. Results and caveats for the whole study, not just this receptor: High GvH to HvG T cell clonal ratios were observed in the allografts of patients with donor T cell macrochimerism. The relatively low number and heterogeneity of intestinal transplant patients limited the conclusions. Early after transplant, declines in HvG clones were associated with peak levels of circulating GvH clones. GvH clones were detected in recipient bone marrow, and some appeared earlier in ileal mucosa or blood, consistent with an intestinal mucosal origin.

This sample's time point label indicates: cells obtained before transplantation from donor or recipient. CD3+CD4+ and CD3+CD8+ populations were FACS-sorted from unstimulated pre-transplant donor and recipient cells taken from spleen or lymph nodes. The chain is encoded by TRBV6-1 joined to TRBJ2-7; TRBD2 agrees with 12 junctional bases. The receptor's source is a human donor who was the organ donor for an intestinal transplant. Material: unstimulated CD4+ T cells sorted from spleen or lymph node cells, obtained before transplant. Read as DNA, the sequence is TGTGCCAGCGGGCAGACTAGCGGGAGTGGCGAGCAGTACTTC. Translated, it gives CASGQTSGSGEQYF.